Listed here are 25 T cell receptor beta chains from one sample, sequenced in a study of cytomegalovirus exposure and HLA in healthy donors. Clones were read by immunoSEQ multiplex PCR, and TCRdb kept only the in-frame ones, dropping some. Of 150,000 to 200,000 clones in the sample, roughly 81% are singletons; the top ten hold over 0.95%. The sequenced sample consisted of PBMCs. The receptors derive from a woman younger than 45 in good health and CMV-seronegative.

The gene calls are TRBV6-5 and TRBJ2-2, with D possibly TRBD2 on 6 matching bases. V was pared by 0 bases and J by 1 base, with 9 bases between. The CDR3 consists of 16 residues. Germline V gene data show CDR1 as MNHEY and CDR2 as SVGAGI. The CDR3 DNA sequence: TGTGCCAGCAGTTACTCTTCGCGGGGGAACACCGGGGAGCTGTTTTTT. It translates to CASSYSSRGNTGELFF.

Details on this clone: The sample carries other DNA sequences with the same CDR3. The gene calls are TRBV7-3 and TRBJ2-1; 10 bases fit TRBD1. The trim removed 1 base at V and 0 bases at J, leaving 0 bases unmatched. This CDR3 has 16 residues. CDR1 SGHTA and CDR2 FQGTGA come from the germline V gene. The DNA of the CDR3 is TGTGCCAGCAGCTTAAGGGACAGGGGCTCCTACAATGAGCAGTTCTTC. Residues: CASSLRDRGSYNEQFF.

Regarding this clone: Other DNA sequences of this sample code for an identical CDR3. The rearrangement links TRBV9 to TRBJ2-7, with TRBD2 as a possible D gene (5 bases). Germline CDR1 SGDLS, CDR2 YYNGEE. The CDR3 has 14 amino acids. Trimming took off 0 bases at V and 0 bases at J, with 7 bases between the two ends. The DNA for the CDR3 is TGTGCCAGCAGCGTAGGGGCGGGCTCCTACGAGCAGTACTTC. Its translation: CASSVGAGSYEQYF.

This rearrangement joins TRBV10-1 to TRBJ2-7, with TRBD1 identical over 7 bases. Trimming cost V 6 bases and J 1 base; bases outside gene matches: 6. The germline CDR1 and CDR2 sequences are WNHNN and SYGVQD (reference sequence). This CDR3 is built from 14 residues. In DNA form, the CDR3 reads TGCGCCAGCAGCTGGGACAGTAGATCCTACGAGCAGTACTTC. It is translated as CASSWDSRSYEQYF.

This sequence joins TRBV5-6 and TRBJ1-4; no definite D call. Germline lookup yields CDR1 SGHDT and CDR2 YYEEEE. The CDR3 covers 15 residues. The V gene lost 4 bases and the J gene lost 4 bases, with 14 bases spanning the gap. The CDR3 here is CASSRRERSNEKLFF. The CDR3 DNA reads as TGTGCCAGCAGCCGGAGGGAGAGAAGTAATGAAAAACTGTTTTTT.

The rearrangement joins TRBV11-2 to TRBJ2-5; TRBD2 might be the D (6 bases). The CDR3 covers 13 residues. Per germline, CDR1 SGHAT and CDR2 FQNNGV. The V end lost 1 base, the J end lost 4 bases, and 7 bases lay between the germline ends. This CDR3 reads CASSLASVETQYF. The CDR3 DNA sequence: TGTGCCAGCAGCTTAGCTAGCGTAGAGACCCAGTACTTC.

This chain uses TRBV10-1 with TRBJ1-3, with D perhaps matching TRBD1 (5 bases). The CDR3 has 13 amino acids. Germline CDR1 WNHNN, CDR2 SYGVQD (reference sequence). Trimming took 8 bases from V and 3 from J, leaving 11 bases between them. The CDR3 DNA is TGCGCCAGCCAAGACAGTCTTGGAAACACCATATATTTT. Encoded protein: CASQDSLGNTIYF.

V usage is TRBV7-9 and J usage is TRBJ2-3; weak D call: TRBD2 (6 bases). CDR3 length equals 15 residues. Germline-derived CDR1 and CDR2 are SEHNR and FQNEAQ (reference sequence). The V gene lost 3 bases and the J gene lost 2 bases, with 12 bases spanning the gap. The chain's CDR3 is CASSLASVNTDTQYF. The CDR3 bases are TGTGCCAGCAGCTTGGCTAGCGTCAACACAGATACGCAGTATTTT.

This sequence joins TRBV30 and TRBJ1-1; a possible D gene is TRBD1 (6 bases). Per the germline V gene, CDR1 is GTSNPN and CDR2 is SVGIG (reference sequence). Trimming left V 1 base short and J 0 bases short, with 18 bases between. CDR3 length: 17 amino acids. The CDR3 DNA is TGTGCCTGGAGTGCCGGACAGCTTGCCGTGATGAACACTGAAGCTTTCTTT. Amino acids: CAWSAGQLAVMNTEAFF.

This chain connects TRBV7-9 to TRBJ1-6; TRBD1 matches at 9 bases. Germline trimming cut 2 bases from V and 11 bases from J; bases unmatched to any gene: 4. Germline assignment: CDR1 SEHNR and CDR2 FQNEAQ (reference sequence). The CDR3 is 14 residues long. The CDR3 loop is CASSLRQGGTPLHF. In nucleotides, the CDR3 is TGTGCCAGCAGCTTACGACAGGGGGGGACACCCCTCCACTTT. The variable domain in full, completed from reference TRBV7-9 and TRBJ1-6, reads DTGVSQNPRHKITKRGQNVTFRCDPISEHNRLYWYRQTLGQGPEFLTYFQNEAQLEKSRLLSDRFSAERPKGSFSTLEIQRTEQGDSAMYLCASSLRQGGTPLHFGNGTRLTVT.

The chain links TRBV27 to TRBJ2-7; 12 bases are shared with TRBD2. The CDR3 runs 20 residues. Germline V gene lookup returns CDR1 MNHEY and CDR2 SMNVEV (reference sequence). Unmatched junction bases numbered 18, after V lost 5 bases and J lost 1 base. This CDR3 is CASSTAQPGLAGFGSYEQYF. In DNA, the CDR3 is TGTGCCAGCAGTACCGCACAACCGGGACTAGCGGGTTTCGGGTCCTACGAGCAGTACTTC.

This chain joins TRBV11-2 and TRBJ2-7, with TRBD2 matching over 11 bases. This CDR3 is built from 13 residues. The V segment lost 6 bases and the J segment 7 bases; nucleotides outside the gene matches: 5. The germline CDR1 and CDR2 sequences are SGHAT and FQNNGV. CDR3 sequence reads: CASSSRLAGEQYF. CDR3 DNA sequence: TGTGCCAGCAGTTCCCGACTAGCGGGAGAGCAGTACTTC.

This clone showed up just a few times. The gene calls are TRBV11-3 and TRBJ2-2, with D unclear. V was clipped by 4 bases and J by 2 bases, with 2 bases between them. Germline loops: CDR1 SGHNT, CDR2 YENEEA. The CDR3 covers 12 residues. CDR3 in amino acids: CASSSNTGELFF. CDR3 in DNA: TGTGCCAGCAGCTCTAACACCGGGGAGCTGTTTTTT. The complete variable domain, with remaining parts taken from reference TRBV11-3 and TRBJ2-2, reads EAGVVQSPRYKIIEKKQPVAFWCNPISGHNTLYWYLQNLGQGPELLIRYENEEAVDDSQLPKDRFSAERLKGVDSTLKIQPAELGDSAVYLCASSSNTGELFFGEGSRLTVL.

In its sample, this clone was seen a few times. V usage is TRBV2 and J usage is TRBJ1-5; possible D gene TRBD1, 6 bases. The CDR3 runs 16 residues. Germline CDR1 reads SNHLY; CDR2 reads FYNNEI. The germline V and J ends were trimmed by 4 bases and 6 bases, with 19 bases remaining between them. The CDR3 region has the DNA TGTGCCAGCAGTGTTCAGGGGCAATCGAGGGGTCAGCCCCAGCATTTT. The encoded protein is CASSVQGQSRGQPQHF.

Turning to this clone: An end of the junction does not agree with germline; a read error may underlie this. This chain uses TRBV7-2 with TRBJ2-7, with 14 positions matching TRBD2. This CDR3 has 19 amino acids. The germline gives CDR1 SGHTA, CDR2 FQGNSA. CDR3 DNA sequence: TGTGCCGGCAGCTTCCCTCGAGGACAGGGGACTAGCGGGGGAGGGGAGCAGTACTTC. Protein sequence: CAGSFPRGQGTSGGGEQYF.

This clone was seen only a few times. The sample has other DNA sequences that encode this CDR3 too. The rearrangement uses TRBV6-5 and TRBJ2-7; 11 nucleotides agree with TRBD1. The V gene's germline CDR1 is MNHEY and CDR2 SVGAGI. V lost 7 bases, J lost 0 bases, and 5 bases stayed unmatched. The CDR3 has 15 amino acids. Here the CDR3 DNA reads TGTGCCAGCACCCCCGGGACAGGGGGCTCCTACGAGCAGTACTTC. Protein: CASTPGTGGSYEQYF.

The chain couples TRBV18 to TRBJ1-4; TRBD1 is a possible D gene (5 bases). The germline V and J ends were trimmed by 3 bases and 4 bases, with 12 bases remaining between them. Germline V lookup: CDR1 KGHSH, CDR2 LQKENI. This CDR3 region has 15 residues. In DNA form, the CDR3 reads TGTGCCAGCTCACCTCAGGGTACGGGTAATGAAAAACTGTTTTTT. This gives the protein CASSPQGTGNEKLFF.

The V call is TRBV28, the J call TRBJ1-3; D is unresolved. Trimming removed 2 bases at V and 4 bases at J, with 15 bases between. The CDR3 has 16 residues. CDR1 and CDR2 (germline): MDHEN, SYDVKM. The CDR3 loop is CASSLTSRFSGNTIYF. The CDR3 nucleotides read TGTGCCAGCAGTTTAACCTCCCGGTTTTCGGGAAACACCATATATTTT.

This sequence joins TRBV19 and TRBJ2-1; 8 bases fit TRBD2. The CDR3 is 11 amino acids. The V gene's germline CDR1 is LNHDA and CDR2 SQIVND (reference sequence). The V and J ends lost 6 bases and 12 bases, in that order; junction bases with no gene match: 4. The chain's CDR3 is CASSDGRAQFF. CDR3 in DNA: TGTGCCAGTAGCGACGGGAGGGCGCAGTTCTTC.

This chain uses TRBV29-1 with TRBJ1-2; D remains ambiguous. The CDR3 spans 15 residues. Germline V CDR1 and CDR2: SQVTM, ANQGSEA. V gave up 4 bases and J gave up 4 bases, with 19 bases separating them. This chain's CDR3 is CSVVRGLQRPYGYTF. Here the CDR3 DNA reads TGCAGCGTTGTACGCGGGCTTCAACGCCCCTATGGCTACACCTTC.

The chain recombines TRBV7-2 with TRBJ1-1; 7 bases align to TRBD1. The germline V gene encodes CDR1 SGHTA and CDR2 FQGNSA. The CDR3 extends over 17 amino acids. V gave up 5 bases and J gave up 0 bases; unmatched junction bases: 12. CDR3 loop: CASSLLLQGTLNTEAFF. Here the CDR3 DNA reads TGTGCCAGCAGCCTCCTCCTACAGGGGACCCTGAACACTGAAGCTTTCTTT.

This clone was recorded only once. The CDR3 region is CASSPKPGTTLPDQPQHF. The CDR3 coding sequence is TGTGCCAGCAGCCCTAAACCCGGGACTACGCTACCAGATCAGCCCCAGCATTTT. The chain combines TRBV11-2 with TRBJ1-5; a weak D match, TRBD1 (5 bases). With 5 bases removed from V and 5 bases from J, the gap between germline ends came to 25 bases. The CDR3 runs to 18 residues. In germline, CDR1 is SGHAT, CDR2 FQNNGV. The full variable domain, in which reference TRBV11-2 and TRBJ1-5 provide the parts outside the CDR3, is EAGVAQSPRYKIIEKRQSVAFWCNPISGHATLYWYQQILGQGPKLLIQFQNNGVVDDSQLPKDRFSAERLKGVDSTLKIQPAKLEDSAVYLCASSPKPGTTLPDQPQHFGDGTRLSIL.

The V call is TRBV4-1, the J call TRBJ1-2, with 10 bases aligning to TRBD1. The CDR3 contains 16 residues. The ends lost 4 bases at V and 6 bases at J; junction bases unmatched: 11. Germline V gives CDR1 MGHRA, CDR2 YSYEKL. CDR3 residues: CASSPTGTGARDGYTF. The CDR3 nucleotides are TGCGCCAGCAGCCCGACGGGGACAGGGGCGCGGGATGGCTACACCTTC.

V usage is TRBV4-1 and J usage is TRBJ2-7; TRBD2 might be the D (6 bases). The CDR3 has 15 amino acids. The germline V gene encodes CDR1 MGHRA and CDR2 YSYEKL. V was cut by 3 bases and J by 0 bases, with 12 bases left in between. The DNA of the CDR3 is TGCGCCAGCAGCCAGGGCGGGGCGAGCTCCTACGAGCAGTACTTC. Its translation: CASSQGGASSYEQYF.

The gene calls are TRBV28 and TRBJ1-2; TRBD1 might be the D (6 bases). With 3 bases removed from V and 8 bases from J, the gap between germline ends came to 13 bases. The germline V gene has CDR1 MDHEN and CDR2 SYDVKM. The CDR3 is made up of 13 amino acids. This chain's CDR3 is CASSFQGRNGYTF. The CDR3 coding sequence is TGTGCCAGCAGTTTTCAGGGGCGTAACGGCTACACCTTC.